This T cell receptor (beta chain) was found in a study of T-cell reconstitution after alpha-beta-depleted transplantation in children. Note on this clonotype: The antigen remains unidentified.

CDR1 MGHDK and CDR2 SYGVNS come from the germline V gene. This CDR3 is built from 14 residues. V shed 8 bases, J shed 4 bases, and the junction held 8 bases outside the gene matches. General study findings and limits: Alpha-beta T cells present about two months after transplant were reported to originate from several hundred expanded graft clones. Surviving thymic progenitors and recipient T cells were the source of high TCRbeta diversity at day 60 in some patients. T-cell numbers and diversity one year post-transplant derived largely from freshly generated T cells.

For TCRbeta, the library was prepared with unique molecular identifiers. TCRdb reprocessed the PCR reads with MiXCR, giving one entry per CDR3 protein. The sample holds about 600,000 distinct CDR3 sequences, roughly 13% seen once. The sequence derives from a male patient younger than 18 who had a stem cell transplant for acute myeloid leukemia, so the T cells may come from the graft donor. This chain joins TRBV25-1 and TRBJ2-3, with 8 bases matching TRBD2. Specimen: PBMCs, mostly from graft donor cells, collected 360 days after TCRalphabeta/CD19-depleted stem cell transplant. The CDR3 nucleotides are TGTGCCAGCTTTCAGACCGGGAGGGCAGATACGCAGTATTTT. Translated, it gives CASFQTGRADTQYF.